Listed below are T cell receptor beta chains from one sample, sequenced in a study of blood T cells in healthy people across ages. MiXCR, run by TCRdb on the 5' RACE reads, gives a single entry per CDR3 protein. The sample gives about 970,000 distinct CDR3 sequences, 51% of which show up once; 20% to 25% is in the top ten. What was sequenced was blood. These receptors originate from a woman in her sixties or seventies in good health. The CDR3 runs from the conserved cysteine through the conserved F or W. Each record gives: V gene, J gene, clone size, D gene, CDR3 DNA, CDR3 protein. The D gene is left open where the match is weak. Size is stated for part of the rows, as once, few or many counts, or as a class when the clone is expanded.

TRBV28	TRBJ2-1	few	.	TGTGCCAGCAGTTCCATAGGTGAGCAGTTCTTC	CASSSIGEQFF
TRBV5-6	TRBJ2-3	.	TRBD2	TGTGCCAGCAGCTTGATCGCGGGAGGGCCTAGGTCGCAGTATTTT	CASSLIAGGPRSQYF
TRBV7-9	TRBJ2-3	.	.	TGTGCCAGCAGCTTAGCGCTCGGTTACACAGATACGCAGTATTTT	CASSLALGYTDTQYF
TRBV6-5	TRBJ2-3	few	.	TGTGCCAGCAGTTACTTTGGTAGCACAGATACGCAGTATTTT	CASSYFGSTDTQYF
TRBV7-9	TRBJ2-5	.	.	TGTGCCAGCAGCTTAGTCCCGATAGAGACCCAGTACTTC	CASSLVPIETQYF
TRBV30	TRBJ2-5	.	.	TGTGCCTGGAGTGTACCGGATTTGAGAGAGACCCAGTACTTC	CAWSVPDLRETQYF
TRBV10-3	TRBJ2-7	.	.	TGTGCCATCAGTTTGGAGAATTCCTACAATGAGCAGTACTTC	CAISLENSYNEQYF
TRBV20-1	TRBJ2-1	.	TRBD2	TGCAGTGCTCCCGAACTAGCGGACCGACAGGAGCAGTTCTTC	CSAPELADRQEQFF
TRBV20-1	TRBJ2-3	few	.	TGCAGTGCAACATTTGAGGGCACAGATACGCAGTATTTT	CSATFEGTDTQYF
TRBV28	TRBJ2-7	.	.	TGTGCCAGCAGTTTATCGTCGGCAGGTTTCGTATTCATCCCTACCTACGAGCAGTACTTC	CASSLSSAGFVFIPTYEQYF
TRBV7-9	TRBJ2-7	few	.	TGTGCCAGCAGGCCCCAGGGGAAACCCTCCTACGAGCAGTACTTC	CASRPQGKPSYEQYF